The 22 T cell receptor beta chains listed next were all sequenced from one sample in a study of cytomegalovirus exposure and HLA in healthy donors. It was with 60 Vbeta and 13 Jbeta primers that the PCR ran. TCRdb's table, derived via immunoSEQ multiplex PCR, lists solely in-frame clones and lacks some. Of 95,000 to 150,000 clones in the sample, roughly 76% were seen once. Sequenced sample: PBMCs. These receptors all come from a woman in her sixties or seventies in good health and CMV-seropositive.

This clone came up once. V usage is TRBV6-1 and J usage is TRBJ2-1; TRBD1 might be the D (5 bases). The CDR3 runs 15 residues. Deletions cut 4 bases from V and 2 bases from J, with 12 bases between. The V gene's germline CDR1 is MNHNS and CDR2 SASEGT. CDR3 DNA: TGTGCCAGCAGTGGCATGGACACTGCCTACAATGAGCAGTTCTTC. It translates to CASSGMDTAYNEQFF.

The chain recombines TRBV6-6 with TRBJ1-1; D remains ambiguous. The CDR3 loop spans 13 amino acids. V shed 2 bases and J shed 5 bases, with 9 bases lying between them. CDR1 and CDR2 (germline): MNHNY, SVGAGI (reference sequence). The CDR3 region has the DNA TGTGCCAGCAGTTACGCAGGCCGGACTGAAGCTTTCTTT. Residues: CASSYAGRTEAFF.

The rearrangement uses TRBV6-5 and TRBJ1-1; D uncertain. Germline-derived CDR1 and CDR2 are MNHEY and SVGAGI. V lost 6 bases and J lost 1, with 12 bases in between. The CDR3 length is 14 residues. The CDR3 coding sequence is TGTGCCAGCAGCAGCCCTTCAGGGAACACTGAAGCTTTCTTT. It codes for CASSSPSGNTEAFF.

The chain uses TRBV19 and TRBJ2-2; 13 nucleotides line up with TRBD2. From germline, CDR1 is LNHDA and CDR2 SQIVND (reference sequence). The trim removed 0 bases at V and 5 bases at J, leaving 6 bases unmatched. The CDR3 has 18 amino acids. CDR3 in DNA: TGTGCCAGTAGTATAGACCCATGGACTAGCGGGGGAACCGGGGAGCTGTTTTTT. Its protein product is CASSIDPWTSGGTGELFF.

The chain has TRBV14 and TRBJ2-7, with 8 nucleotides matching TRBD2. The V segment lost 4 bases and the J segment 0 bases; nucleotides outside the gene matches: 5. Germline CDR1 is SGHDN and CDR2 is FVKESK. The CDR3 runs to 15 residues. The CDR3 loop is CASSPGGTPSYEQYF. The CDR3 DNA is TGTGCCAGCAGCCCGGGGGGGACTCCCTCCTACGAGCAGTACTTC.

This chain connects TRBV5-1 to TRBJ2-5, with 15 nucleotides matching TRBD2. The CDR3 extends over 16 amino acids. Germline lookup yields CDR1 SGHRS and CDR2 YFSETQ. V was pared by 4 bases and J by 2 bases, with 3 bases of the junction left unmatched. This chain's CDR3 is CASSTGTSGGQETQYF. CDR3 nucleotide sequence: TGCGCCAGCAGCACGGGGACTAGCGGGGGGCAAGAGACCCAGTACTTC.

This clone has a single count. V gene TRBV7-8 combines with J gene TRBJ2-2, with 7 nucleotides matching TRBD1. The germline CDR1 and CDR2 sequences are SGHVS and FQNEAQ. The CDR3 consists of 15 residues. J lost 6 bases, V lost 0 bases, and 4 bases had no gene match. CDR3 DNA: TGTGCCAGCAGCTTAGCGCAGCAGGGGGCCGGGGAGCTGTTTTTT. Encoded protein: CASSLAQQGAGELFF. Drawing the rest from reference TRBV7-8 and TRBJ2-2, the complete variable domain is GAGVSQSPRYKVAKRGQDVALRCDPISGHVSLFWYQQALGQGPEFLTYFQNEAQLDKSGLPSDRFFAERPEGSVSTLKIQRTQQEDSAVYLCASSLAQQGAGELFFGEGSRLTVL.

CDR3 DNA sequence: TGTGCCAGCAGTCCTTCTACCACAGATACGCAGTATTTT. The encoded protein is CASSPSTTDTQYF. This chain links TRBV6-5 with TRBJ2-3; D gene uncertain. CDR1 is MNHEY, CDR2 SVGAGI, per germline. Trimming removed 5 bases at V and 2 bases at J, with 8 bases between. This CDR3 is 13 amino acids long.

The chain recombines TRBV11-2 with TRBJ2-2, with unresolved D. The CDR3 runs to 15 residues. Germline assignment: CDR1 SGHAT and CDR2 FQNNGV. V was trimmed by 2 bases and J by 0 bases, leaving 7 bases between them. The CDR3 DNA follows: TGTGCCAGCAGCTTATACAGTACGAACACCGGGGAGCTGTTTTTT. Protein product: CASSLYSTNTGELFF.

This sequence joins TRBV11-2 and TRBJ2-3; D possibly corresponds to TRBD2 (5 bases). The V end was cut by 4 bases, the J end by 6 bases, with 17 bases between. The CDR3 covers 15 residues. From germline, CDR1 is SGHAT and CDR2 FQNNGV. The CDR3 region is CASSSLPRSGDTQYF. As DNA, the CDR3 is TGTGCCAGCAGCTCACTCCCCCGGAGCGGCGATACGCAGTATTTT.

This clone was counted a few times. The rearrangement links TRBV5-4 to TRBJ2-3, with 12 bases aligning to TRBD2. V gave up 4 bases and J gave up 8 bases; unmatched junction bases: 8. Germline CDR1 and CDR2: SGHNT and YYREEE (reference sequence). The CDR3 consists of 15 residues. CDR3 sequence: CASSDGLAGKPTQYF. In DNA form, the CDR3 reads TGTGCCAGCAGCGATGGACTAGCGGGGAAACCTACGCAGTATTTT.

The CDR3 DNA reads TGTGCCAGCAGGCAAGACGGGGGATTGGTCAATCAGCCCCAGCATTTT. It yields the protein CASRQDGGLVNQPQHF. This sequence joins TRBV27 and TRBJ1-5, with D maybe TRBD1 (5 bases). The CDR3 extends over 16 amino acids. V lost 6 bases and J lost 3, with 18 bases in between. Germline-derived CDR1 and CDR2 are MNHEY and SMNVEV (reference sequence).

This clone was counted between two and nine times. CDR3 protein: CASSLGTGGPALKNTEAFF. In DNA form, the CDR3 reads TGTGCCAGCAGCTTGGGCACAGGGGGCCCCGCCCTAAAGAACACTGAAGCTTTCTTT. The chain uses TRBV5-6 and TRBJ1-1, with 9 nucleotides matching TRBD1. V shed 0 bases, J shed 1 base, and the junction held 13 bases outside the gene matches. Per germline, CDR1 SGHDT and CDR2 YYEEEE. This CDR3 has 19 residues.

This chain uses TRBV10-3 with TRBJ1-1; D not resolved. The V end was cut by 4 bases, the J end by 0 bases, with 15 bases between. Germline-derived CDR1 and CDR2 are ENHRY and SYGVKD. This CDR3 is built from 16 residues. This chain's CDR3 is CAISGSANFMNTEAFF. The CDR3 nucleotides are TGTGCCATCAGTGGTTCAGCGAACTTCATGAACACTGAAGCTTTCTTT.

The genes are TRBV7-2 and TRBJ1-1; D is uncertain. The CDR3 has 14 amino acids. Germline CDR1 reads SGHTA; CDR2 reads FQGNSA. Trimming took 5 bases from V and 3 from J, leaving 13 bases between them. The DNA of the CDR3 is TGTGCCAGCAGCCCGGGCGGGTGGGACACTGAAGCTTTCTTT. The encoded protein is CASSPGGWDTEAFF. Full variable domain (outside the CDR3, taken from reference TRBV7-2 and TRBJ1-1): GAGVSQSPSNKVTEKGKDVELRCDPISGHTALYWYRQSLGQGLEFLIYFQGNSAPDKSGLPSDRFSAERTGGSVSTLTIQRTQQEDSAVYLCASSPGGWDTEAFFGQGTRLTVV.

CDR3 bases: TGTGCCAGCAGCTTAACAGATTACGAGCAGTACTTC. This translates into CASSLTDYEQYF. This sequence joins TRBV5-5 and TRBJ2-7; no definite D call. Trimming stripped 2 bases from V and 4 bases from J, with 7 bases between. Germline-derived CDR1 and CDR2 are SGHKS and YYEKEE (reference sequence). The CDR3 spans 12 residues.

J is TRBJ2-1 and V is TRBV5-1; unclear D gene. The CDR3 length is 14 residues. Looked up from germline, CDR1 is SGHRS and CDR2 is YFSETQ. The ends were cut back, 2 bases at V and 4 bases at J, with 10 bases in the middle. CDR3 nucleotide sequence: TGCGCCAGCAGCTTAGCCCCAGGATACAATGAGCAGTTCTTC. Protein product: CASSLAPGYNEQFF. Supplemented by reference TRBV5-1 and TRBJ2-1, the full variable domain reads KAGVTQTPRYLIKTRGQQVTLSCSPISGHRSVSWYQQTPGQGLQFLFEYFSETQRNKGNFPGRFSGRQFSNSRSEMNVSTLELGDSALYLCASSLAPGYNEQFFGPGTRLTVL.

This rearrangement joins TRBV19 to TRBJ1-3; 8 bases match TRBD1. J lost 0 bases, V lost 8 bases, and 3 bases had no gene match. The CDR3 contains 14 residues. The germline CDR1 and CDR2 sequences are LNHDA and SQIVND (reference sequence). CDR3 amino acids: CASDTGGSGNTIYF. The CDR3 DNA sequence: TGTGCCAGTGACACAGGGGGCTCTGGAAACACCATATATTTT.

This clone showed up just a few times. Other nucleotide sequences in the sample specify the same CDR3. This sequence joins TRBV5-1 and TRBJ1-1; the D gene is possibly TRBD1 (6 bases). There are 13 residues in the CDR3. With 2 bases removed from V and 1 base from J, the gap between germline ends came to 6 bases. Per the germline V gene, CDR1 is SGHRS and CDR2 is YFSETQ. CDR3 region: CASSLQGNTEAFF. In DNA, the CDR3 is TGCGCCAGCAGCTTACAGGGGAACACTGAAGCTTTCTTT.

This sequence joins TRBV29-1 and TRBJ2-1, with TRBD2 matching over 12 bases. CDR1 and CDR2 (germline): SQVTM, ANQGSEA. This CDR3 has 14 residues. J gave up 6 bases and V 6 bases, and 6 bases lay outside the gene matches. The CDR3 loop is CSVLTSGGINEQFF. Written as DNA, the CDR3 is TGCAGCGTCCTGACTAGCGGGGGTATCAATGAGCAGTTCTTC.

The chain carries TRBV4-3 and TRBJ2-1; TRBD2 matches 12 bases. This CDR3 has 15 residues. The J segment lost 7 bases and the V segment lost 1 base, leaving 2 bases of the junction unmatched. Germline V gives CDR1 LGHNA, CDR2 YSLEER. The chain's CDR3 is CASSQGTSGTNEQFF. The CDR3 region has the DNA TGCGCCAGCAGCCAAGGGACTAGCGGGACTAATGAGCAGTTCTTC.

The rearrangement links TRBV7-2 to TRBJ2-7; D may be TRBD1 (6 bases). The V end lost 3 bases, the J end lost 2 bases, and 17 bases lay between the germline ends. This CDR3 comprises 16 residues. Germline CDR1 SGHTA, CDR2 FQGNSA. CDR3 sequence: CASSFRGGHKPYEQYF. The DNA of the CDR3 is TGTGCCAGCAGCTTCCGTGGGGGACACAAACCCTACGAGCAGTACTTC.